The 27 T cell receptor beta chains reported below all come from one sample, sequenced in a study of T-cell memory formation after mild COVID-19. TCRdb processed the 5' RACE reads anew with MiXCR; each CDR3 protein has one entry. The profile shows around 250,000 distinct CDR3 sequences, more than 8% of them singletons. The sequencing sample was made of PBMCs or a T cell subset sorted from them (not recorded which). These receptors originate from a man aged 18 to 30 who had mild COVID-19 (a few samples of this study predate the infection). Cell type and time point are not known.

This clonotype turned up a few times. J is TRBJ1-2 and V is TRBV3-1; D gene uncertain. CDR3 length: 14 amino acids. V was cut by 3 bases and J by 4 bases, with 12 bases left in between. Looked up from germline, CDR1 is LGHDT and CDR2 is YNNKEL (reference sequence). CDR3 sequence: CASSHLRAGYGYTF. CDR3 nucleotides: TGTGCCAGCAGCCATCTTAGGGCCGGCTATGGCTACACCTTC.

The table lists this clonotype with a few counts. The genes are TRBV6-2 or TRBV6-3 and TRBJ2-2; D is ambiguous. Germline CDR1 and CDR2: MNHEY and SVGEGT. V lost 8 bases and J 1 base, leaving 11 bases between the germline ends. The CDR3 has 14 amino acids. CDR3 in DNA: TGTGCCAGCCAACCGCGACAGAACACCGGGGAGCTGTTTTTT. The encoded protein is CASQPRQNTGELFF.

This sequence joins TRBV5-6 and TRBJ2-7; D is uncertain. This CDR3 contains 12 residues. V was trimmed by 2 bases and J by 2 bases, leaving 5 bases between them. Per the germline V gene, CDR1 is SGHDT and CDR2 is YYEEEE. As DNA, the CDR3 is TGTGCCAGCAGCTTACAGACCTACGAGCAGTACGTC. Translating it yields CASSLQTYEQYV.

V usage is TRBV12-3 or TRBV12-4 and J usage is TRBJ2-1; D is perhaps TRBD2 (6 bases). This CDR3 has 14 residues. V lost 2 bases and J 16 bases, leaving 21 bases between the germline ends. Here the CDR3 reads CASSLSLSGSYVFF. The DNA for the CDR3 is TGTGCCAGCAGTTTAAGCCTTTCCGGGAGCTATGTTTTCTTC.

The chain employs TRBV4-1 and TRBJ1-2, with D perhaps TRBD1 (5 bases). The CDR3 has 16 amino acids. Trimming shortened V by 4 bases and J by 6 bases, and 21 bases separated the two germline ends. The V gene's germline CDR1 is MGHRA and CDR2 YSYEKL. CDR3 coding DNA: TGCGCCAGCAGCCCTCTTTTGGGGGTCATCATAGATGGCTACACCTTC. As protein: CASSPLLGVIIDGYTF.

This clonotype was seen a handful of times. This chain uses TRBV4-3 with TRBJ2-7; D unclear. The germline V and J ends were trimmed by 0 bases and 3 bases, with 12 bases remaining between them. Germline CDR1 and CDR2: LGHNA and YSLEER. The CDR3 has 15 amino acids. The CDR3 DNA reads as TGCGCCAGCAGCCAAGATTTCGACGGATTCTACGAGCAGTACTTC. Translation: CASSQDFDGFYEQYF.

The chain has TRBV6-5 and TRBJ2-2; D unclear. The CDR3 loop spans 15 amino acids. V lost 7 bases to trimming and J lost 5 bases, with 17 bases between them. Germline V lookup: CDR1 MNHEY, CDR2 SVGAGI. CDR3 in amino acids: CASTSVGPWTGELFF. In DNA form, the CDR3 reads TGTGCCAGCACTTCGGTAGGGCCGTGGACCGGGGAGCTGTTTTTT.

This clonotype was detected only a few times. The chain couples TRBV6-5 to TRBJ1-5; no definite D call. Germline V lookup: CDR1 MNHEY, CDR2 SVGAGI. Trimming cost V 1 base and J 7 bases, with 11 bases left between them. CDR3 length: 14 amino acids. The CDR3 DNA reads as TGTGCCAGCAGTTACTATCGGGGTGAGCAGCCCCAGCATTTT. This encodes CASSYYRGEQPQHF.

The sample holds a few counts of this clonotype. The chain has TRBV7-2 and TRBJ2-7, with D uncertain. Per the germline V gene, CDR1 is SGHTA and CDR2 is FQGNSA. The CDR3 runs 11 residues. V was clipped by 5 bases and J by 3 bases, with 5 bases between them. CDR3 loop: CASSRNYEQYF. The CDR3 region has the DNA TGTGCCAGCAGCCGCAACTACGAGCAGTACTTC.

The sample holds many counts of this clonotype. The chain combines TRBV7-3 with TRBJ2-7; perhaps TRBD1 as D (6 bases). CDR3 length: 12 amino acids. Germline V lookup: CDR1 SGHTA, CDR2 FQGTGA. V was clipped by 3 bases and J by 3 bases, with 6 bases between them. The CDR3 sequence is CASSFRGYEQYV. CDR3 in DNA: TGTGCCAGCAGCTTCAGGGGCTACGAGCAGTACGTC.

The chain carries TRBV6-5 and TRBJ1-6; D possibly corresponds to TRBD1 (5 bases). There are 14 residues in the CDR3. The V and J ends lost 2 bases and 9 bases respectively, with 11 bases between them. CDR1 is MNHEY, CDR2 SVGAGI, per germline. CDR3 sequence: CASSYGTEFSPLHF. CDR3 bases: TGTGCCAGCAGTTACGGGACCGAGTTTTCACCCCTCCACTTT.

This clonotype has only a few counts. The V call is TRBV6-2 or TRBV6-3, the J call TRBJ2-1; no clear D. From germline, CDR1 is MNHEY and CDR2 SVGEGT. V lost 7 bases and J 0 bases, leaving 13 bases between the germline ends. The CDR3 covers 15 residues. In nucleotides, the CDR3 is TGTGCCAGCAATTTGGCCGTGGGCTCCTACAATGAGCAGTTCTTC. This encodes CASNLAVGSYNEQFF.

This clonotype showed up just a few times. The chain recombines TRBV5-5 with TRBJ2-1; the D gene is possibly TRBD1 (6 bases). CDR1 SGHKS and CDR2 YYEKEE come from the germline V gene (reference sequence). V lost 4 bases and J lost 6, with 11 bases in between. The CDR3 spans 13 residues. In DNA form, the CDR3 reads TGTGCCAGCAGCACCACAGGGTTCAATGAGCAGTTCTTC. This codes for CASSTTGFNEQFF.

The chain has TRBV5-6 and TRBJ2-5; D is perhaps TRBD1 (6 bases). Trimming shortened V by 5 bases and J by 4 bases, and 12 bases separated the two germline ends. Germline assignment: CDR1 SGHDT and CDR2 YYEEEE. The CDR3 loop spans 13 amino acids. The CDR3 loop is CASSKRGTETQYF. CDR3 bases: TGTGCCAGCAGTAAAAGGGGGACAGAGACCCAGTACTTC.

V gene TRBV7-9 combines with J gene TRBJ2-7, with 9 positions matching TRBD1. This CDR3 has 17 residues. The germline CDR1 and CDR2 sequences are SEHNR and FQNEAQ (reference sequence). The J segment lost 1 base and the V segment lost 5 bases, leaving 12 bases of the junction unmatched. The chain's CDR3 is CASSTLDGDRASYEQYF. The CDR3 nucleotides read TGTGCCAGCAGCACCCTAGATGGGGACAGGGCATCCTACGAGCAGTACTTC.

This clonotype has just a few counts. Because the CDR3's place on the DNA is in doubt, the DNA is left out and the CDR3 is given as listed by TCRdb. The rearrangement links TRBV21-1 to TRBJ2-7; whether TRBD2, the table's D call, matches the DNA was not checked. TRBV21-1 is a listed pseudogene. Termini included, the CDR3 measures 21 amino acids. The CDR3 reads CASSKALWASGACIYSYEQYV.

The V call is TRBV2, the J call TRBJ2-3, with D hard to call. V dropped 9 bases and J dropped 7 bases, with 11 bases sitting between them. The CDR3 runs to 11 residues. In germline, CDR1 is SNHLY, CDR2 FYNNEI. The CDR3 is CARLLGNTQYF. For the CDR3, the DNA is TGTGCCAGGTTACTGGGAAATACGCAGTATTTT. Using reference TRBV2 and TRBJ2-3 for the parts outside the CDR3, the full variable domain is EPEVTQTPSHQVTQMGQEVILRCVPISNHLYFYWYRQILGQKVEFLVSFYNNEISEKSEIFDDQFSVERPDGSNFTLKIRSTKLEDSAMYFCARLLGNTQYFGPGTRLTVL.

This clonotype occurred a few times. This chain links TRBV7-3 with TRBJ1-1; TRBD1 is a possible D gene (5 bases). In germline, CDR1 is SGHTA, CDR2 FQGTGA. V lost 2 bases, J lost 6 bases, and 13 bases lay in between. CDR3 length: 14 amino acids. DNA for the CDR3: TGTGCCAGCAGCTTAGGATGGGGGAGTGCTGAAGCTTTCTTT. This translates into CASSLGWGSAEAFF.

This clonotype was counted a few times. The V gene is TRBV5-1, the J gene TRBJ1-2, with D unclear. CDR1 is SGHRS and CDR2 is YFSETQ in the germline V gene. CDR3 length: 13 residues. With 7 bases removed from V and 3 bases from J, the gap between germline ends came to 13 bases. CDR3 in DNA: TGCGCCAGCGGAATGGCCTCGGACTATGGCTACACCTTC. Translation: CASGMASDYGYTF.

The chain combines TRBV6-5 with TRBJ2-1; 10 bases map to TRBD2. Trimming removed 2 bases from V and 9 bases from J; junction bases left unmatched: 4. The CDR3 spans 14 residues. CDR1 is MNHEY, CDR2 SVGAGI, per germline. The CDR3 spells CASSYSGGVLEQFF. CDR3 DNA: TGTGCCAGCAGTTACAGCGGGGGGGTCCTTGAGCAGTTCTTC.

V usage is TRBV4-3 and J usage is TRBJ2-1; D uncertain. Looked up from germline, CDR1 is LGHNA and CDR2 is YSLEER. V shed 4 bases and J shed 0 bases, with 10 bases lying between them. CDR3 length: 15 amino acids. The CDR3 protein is CASSRDLSSYNEQFF. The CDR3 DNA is TGCGCCAGCAGCCGAGATCTCAGCTCCTACAATGAGCAGTTCTTC.

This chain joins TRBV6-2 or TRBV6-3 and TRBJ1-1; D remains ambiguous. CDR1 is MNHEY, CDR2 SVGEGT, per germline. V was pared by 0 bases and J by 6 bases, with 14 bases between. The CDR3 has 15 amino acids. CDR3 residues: CASSYSISLEPEAFF. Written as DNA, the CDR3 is TGTGCCAGCAGTTACTCGATATCCCTGGAACCTGAAGCTTTCTTT.

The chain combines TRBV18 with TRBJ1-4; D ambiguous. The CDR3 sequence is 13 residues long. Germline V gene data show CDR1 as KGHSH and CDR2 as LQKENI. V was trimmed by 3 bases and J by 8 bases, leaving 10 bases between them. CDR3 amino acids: CASSPKAVEKLFF. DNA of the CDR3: TGTGCCAGCTCACCGAAGGCCGTAGAAAAACTGTTTTTT.

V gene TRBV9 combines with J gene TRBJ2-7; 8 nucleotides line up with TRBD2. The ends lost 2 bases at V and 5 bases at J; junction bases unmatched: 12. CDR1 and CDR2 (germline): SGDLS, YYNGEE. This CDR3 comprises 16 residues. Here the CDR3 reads CASSVGGGNRINEQYF. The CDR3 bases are TGTGCCAGCAGCGTCGGGGGGGGGAACCGTATCAACGAGCAGTACTTC.

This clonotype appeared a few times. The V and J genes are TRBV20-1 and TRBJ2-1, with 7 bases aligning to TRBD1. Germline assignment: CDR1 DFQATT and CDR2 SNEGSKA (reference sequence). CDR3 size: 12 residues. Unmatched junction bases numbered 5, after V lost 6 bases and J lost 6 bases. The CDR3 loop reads CSAKGQINEQFF. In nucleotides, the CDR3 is TGCAGTGCAAAGGGACAGATCAATGAGCAGTTCTTC.

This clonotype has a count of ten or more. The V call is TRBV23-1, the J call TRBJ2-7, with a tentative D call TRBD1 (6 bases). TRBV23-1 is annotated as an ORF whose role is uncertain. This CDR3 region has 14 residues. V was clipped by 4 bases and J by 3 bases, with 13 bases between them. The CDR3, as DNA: TGCGCCAGCAGTCCGTTGACAGGCCACTACGAGCAGTACTTC. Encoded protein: CASSPLTGHYEQYF.

The CDR3 DNA follows: TGTGCCAGCAGCCCACACCCGAGCTCCTACAATGAGCAGTTCTTC. Translating it yields CASSPHPSSYNEQFF. The chain is built from TRBV7-8 and TRBJ2-1, with D uncertain. CDR3 length: 15 amino acids. Germline values: CDR1 SGHVS, CDR2 FQNEAQ. V lost 5 bases and J lost 0, with 11 bases in between.